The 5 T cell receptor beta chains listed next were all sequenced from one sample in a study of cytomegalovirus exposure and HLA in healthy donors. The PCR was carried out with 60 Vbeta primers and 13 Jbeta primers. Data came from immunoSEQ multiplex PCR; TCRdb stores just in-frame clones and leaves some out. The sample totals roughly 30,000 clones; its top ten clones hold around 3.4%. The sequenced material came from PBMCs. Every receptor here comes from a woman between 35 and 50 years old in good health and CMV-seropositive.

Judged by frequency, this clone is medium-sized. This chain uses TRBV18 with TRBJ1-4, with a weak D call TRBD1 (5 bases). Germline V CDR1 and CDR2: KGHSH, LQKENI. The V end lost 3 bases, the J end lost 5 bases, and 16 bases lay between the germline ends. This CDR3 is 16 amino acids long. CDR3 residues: CASSPLGASLNEKLFF. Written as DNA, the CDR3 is TGTGCCAGCTCACCTTTAGGGGCAAGCTTAAATGAAAAACTGTTTTTT.

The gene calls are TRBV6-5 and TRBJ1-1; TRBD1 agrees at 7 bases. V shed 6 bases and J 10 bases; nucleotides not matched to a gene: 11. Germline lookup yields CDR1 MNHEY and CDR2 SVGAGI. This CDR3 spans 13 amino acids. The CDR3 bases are TGTGCCAGCAGCCTAGGACAGGTGGGGAGAGCTTTCTTT. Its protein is CASSLGQVGRAFF.

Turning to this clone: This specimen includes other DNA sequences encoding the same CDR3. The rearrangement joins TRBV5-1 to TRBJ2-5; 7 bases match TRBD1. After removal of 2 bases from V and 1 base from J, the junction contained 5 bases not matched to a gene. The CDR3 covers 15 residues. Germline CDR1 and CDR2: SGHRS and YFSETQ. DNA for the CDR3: TGCGCCAGCAGCTTAGGGACAGCCCTCCAAGAGACCCAGTACTTC. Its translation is CASSLGTALQETQYF.

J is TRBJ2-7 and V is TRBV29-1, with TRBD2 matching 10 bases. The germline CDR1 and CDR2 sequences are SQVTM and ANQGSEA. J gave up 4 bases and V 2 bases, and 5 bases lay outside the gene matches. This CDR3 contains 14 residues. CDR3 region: CSVELPSGSYEQYF. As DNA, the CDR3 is TGCAGCGTTGAATTGCCTAGCGGGAGTTACGAGCAGTACTTC.

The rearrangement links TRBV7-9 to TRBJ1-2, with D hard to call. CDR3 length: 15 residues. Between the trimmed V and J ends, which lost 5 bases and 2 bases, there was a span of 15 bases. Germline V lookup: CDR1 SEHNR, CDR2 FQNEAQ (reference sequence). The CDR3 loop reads CASSLVRDLNYGYTF. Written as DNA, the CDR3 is TGTGCCAGCAGCCTGGTGAGGGATTTGAACTATGGCTACACCTTC.